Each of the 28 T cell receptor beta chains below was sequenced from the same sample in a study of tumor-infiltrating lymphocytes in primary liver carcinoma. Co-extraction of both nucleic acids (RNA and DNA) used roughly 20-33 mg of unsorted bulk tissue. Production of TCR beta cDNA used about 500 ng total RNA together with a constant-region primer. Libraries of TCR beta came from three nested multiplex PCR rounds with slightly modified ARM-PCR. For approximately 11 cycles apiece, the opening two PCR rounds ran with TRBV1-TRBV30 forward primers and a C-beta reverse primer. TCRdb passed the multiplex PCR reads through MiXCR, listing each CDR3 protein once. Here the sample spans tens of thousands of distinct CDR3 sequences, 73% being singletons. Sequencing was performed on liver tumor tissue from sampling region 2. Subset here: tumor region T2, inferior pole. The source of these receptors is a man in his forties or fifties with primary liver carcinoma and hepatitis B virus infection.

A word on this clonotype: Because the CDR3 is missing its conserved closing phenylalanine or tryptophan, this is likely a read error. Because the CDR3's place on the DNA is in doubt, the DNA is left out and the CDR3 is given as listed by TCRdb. This CDR3 reads CASKGTGSYELYS. The chain recombines TRBV12-5 with TRBJ2-7; the tabulated D call, TRBD1, remains unverified against the DNA. The CDR3 is 13 amino acids long, termini counted. Germline CDR1 reads LGHNT; CDR2 reads FRNRAP.

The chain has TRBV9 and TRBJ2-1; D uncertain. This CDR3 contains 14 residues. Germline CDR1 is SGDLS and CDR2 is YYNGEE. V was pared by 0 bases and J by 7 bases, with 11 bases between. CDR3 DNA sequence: TGTGCCAGCAGCGTAGAATGGGGTGGGAATGAGCAGTTCTTC. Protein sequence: CASSVEWGGNEQFF.

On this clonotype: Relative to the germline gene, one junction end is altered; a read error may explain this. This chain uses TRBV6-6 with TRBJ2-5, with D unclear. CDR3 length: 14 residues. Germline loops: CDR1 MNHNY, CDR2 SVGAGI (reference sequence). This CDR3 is CASSYLETQETQCF. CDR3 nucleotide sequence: TGTGCCAGTAGTTACTTGGAGACCCAAGAGACCCAGTGCTTC.

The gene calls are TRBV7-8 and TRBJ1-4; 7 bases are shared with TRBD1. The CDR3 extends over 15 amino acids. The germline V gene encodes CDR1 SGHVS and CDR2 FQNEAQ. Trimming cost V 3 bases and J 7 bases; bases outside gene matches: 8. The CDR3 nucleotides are TGTGCCAGCAGCTTGGACGTGTCAGGGGGTGAAAAACTGTTTTTT. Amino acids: CASSLDVSGGEKLFF.

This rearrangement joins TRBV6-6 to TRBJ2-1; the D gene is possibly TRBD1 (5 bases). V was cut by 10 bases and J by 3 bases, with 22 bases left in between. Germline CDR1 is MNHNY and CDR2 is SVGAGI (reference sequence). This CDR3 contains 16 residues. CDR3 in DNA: TGTGCCAACAGGCCCTACGTAGAATCAAGCTACAATGAGCAGTTCTTC. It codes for CANRPYVESSYNEQFF.

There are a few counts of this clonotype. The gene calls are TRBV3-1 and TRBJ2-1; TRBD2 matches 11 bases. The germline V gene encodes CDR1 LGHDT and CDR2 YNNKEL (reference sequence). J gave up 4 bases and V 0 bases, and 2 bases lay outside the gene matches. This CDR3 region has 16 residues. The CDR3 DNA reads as TGTGCCAGCAGCCAAGATCCTAGCGGGAGGTACAATGAGCAGTTCTTC. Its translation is CASSQDPSGRYNEQFF.

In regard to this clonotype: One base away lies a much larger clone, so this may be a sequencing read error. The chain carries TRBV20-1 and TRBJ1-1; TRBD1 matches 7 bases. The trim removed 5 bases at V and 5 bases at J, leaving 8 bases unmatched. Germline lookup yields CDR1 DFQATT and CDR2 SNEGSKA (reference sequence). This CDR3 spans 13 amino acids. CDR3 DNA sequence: TGCAGTGCTCTGACAGGGAGGGTGACTGAAGCTTTCTTT. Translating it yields CSALTGRVTEAFF.

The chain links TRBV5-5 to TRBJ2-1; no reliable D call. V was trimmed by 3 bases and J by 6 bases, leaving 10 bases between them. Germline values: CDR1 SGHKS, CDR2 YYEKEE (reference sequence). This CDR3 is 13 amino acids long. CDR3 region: CASSYRTSNEQFF. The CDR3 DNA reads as TGTGCCAGCAGCTACAGAACGAGCAATGAGCAGTTCTTC. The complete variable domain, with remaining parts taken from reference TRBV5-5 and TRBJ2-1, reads DAGVTQSPTHLIKTRGQQVTLRCSPISGHKSVSWYQQVLGQGPQFIFQYYEKEERGRGNFPDRFSARQFPNYSSELNVNALLLGDSALYLCASSYRTSNEQFFGPGTRLTVL.

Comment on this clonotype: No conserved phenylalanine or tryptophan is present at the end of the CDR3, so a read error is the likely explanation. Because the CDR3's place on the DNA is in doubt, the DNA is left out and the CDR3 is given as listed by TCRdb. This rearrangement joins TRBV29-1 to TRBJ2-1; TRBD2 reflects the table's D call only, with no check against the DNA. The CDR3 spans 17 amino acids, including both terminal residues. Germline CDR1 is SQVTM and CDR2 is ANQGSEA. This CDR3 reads CSVEGRGLAEIYNEQSL.

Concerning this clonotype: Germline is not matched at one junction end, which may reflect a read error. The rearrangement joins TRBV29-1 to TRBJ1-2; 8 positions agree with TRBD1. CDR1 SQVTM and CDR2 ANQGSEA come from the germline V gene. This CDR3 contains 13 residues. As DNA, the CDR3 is TGCAGTGCCCGGACAGGGAGTAACTATGGCTACGCCTTC. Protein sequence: CSARTGSNYGYAF.

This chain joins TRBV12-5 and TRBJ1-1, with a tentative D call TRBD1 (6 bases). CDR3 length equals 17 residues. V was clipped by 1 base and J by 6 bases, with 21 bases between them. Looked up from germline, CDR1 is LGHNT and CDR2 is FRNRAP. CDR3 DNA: TGTGCTAGTGGTTTGGCTAAAATCCGGGACAAATACGCTGAAGCTTTCTTT. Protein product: CASGLAKIRDKYAEAFF.

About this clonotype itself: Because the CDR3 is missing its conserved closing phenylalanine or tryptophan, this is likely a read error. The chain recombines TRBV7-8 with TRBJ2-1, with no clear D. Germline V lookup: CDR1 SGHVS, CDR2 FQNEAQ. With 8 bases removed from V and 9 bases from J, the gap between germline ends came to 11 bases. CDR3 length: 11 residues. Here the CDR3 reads CASGVSFEQFL. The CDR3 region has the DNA TGTGCCAGCGGTGTTAGCTTTGAGCAGTTCTTA.

CDR3 sequence (DNA): TGTTCCTGCAGTTCATTCCCCCTAAGCGGGGGGACAGATACGCAGTATTTT. Its protein product is CSCSSFPLSGGTDTQYF. The chain is built from TRBV6-5 and TRBJ2-3, with 9 bases identical to TRBD2. Germline V gene lookup returns CDR1 MNHEY and CDR2 SVGAGI. The CDR3 length is 17 residues.

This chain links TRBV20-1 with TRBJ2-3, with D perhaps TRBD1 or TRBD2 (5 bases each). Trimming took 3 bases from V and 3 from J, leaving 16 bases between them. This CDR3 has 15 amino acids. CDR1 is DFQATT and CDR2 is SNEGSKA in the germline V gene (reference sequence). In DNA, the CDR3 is TGCAGTGCTAGTGGTTCTGGGGGTCGGACAGATACGCAGTATTTT. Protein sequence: CSASGSGGRTDTQYF.

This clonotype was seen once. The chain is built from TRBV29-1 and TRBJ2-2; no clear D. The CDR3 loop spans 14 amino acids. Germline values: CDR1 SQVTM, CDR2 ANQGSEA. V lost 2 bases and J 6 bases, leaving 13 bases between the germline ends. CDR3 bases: TGCAGCGTTGAAAATCGGATCGTGGCCGGGGAGCTGTTTTTT. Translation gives CSVENRIVAGELFF.

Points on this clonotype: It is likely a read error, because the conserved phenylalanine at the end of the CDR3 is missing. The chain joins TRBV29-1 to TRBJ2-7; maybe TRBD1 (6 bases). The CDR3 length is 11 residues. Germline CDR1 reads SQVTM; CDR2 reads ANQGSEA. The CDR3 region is CSIEGGHEQYS. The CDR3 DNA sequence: TGCAGCATTGAAGGGGGTCATGAACAGTACTCC.

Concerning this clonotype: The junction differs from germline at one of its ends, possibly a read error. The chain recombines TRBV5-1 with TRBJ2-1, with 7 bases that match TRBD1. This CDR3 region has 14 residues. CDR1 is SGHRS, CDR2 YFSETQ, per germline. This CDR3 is CASNQQGQLDEEFF. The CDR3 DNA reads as TGCGCTAGCAACCAACAGGGGCAGCTCGATGAGGAGTTCTTC.

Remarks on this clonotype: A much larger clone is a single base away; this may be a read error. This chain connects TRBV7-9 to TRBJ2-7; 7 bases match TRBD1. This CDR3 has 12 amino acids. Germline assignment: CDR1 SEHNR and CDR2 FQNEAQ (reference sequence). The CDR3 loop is CASCQGQSERYF. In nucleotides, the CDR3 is TGTGCCAGCTGCCAGGGACAGAGCGAGCGGTACTTC.

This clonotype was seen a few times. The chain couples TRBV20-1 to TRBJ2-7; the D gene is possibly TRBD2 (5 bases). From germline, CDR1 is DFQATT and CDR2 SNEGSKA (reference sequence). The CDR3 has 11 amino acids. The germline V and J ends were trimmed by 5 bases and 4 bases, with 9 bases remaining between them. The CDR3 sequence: CSALLGYEQYF. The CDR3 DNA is TGCAGTGCTCTACTAGGATACGAGCAGTACTTC.

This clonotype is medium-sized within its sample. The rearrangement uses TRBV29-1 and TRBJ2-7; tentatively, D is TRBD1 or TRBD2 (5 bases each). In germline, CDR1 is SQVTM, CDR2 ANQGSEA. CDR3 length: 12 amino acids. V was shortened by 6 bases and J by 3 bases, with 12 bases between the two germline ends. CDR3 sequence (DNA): TGCAGCGTGTCCCCAGGGAGCTACGAGCAGTACTTC. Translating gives CSVSPGSYEQYF.

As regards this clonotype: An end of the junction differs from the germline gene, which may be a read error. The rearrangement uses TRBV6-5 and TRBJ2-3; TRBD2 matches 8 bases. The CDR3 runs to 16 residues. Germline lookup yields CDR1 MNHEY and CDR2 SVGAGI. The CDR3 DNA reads TGTGCCAACAGTTACACTTTAGCGGGGTACACAGATACGCAGTATTTT. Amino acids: CANSYTLAGYTDTQYF.

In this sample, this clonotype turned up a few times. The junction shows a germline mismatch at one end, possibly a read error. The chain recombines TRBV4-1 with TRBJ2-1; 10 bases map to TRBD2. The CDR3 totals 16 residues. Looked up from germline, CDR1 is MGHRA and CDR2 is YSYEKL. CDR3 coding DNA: TGCGCCGGCAGCCAACTCGGGACTAGCGAGTACAATGAGCAATTCTTC. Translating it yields CAGSQLGTSEYNEQFF.

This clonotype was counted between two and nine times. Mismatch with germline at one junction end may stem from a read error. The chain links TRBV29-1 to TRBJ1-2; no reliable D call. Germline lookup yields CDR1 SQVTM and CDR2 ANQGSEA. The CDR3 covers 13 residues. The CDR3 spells CSVELAGLYVYTF. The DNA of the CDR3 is TGCAGCGTTGAATTAGCCGGGCTCTATGTCTACACCTTC.

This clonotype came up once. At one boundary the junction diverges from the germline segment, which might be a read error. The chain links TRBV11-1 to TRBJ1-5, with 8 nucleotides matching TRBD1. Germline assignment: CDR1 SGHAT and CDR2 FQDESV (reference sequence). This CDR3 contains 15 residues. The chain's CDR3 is CACSSAGGGNQPQHF. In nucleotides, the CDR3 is TGTGCCTGCAGCTCAGCAGGGGGCGGCAATCAGCCCCAGCATTTT.

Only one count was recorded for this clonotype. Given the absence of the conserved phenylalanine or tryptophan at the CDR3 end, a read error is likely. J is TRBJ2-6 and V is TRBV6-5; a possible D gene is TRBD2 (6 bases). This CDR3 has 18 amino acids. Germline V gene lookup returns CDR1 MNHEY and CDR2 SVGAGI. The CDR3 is CASSYNPSASTGVNVLTL. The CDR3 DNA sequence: TGTGCCAGCAGTTACAATCCTAGCGCGAGTACTGGGGTCAACGTCCTGACTCTC.

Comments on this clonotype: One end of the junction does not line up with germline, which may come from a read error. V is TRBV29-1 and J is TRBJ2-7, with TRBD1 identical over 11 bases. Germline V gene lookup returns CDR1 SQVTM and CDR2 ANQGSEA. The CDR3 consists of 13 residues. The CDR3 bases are TGCCGCGTTGAAGGACAGGGGGCAACGGAGCGGTACTTC. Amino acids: CRVEGQGATERYF.

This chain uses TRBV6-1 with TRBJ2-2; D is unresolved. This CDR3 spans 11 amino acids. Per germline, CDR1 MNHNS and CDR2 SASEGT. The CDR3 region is CVAVDTGELFF. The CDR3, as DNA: TGTGTCGCAGTGGACACCGGGGAGCTGTTTTTT.

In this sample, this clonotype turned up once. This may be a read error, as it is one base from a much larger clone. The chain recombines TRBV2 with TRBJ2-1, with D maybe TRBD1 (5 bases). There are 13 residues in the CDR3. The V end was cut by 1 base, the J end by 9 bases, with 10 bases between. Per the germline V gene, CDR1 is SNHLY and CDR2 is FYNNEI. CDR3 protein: CASSEESGAEQFF. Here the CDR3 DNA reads TGTGCCAGCAGTGAAGAATCTGGGGCTGAGCAGTTCTTC.